Listed below are T cell receptor beta chains from one sample, sequenced in a study of Graves' ophthalmopathy and Graves' hyperthyroidism. TCRdb processed the multiplex PCR reads anew with MiXCR; each CDR3 protein has one entry. Here the sample spans about 160,000 distinct CDR3 sequences, under 40% being singletons. Sample: peripheral blood. The receptors here all came from a middle-aged woman with Graves' ophthalmopathy. CDR3s include the opening cysteine and the closing phenylalanine or tryptophan. Fields, in order: V gene, J gene, clone size, D gene, CDR3 protein, CDR3 DNA. The D gene is left open where the match is weak. A row's size may be missing; if present it is once, few, many or a size class.

TRBV18	TRBJ1-1	NA	NA	CASSPQGEMNTEAFF	TGTGCCAGCTCACCACAGGGAGAAATGAACACTGAAGCTTTCTTT
TRBV28	TRBJ1-2	NA	NA	CASSFETNYGYTF	TGTGCCAGCAGTTTCGAGACAAACTATGGCTACACCTTC
TRBV7-2	TRBJ1-5	NA	TRBD1	CASSLAATGGSQPQHF	TGTGCCAGCAGCTTAGCGGCGACAGGGGGAAGTCAGCCCCAGCATTTT
TRBV30	TRBJ1-5	NA	TRBD1	CAWSPRDRVYQPQHF	TGTGCCTGGAGTCCCCGGGACAGGGTATATCAGCCCCAGCATTTT
TRBV7-2	TRBJ2-5	many	TRBD2	CASSLGGLAGVETQYF	TGTGCCAGCAGCTTAGGGGGGCTAGCGGGAGTAGAGACCCAGTACTTC
TRBV13	TRBJ1-5	many	NA	CASSTNQPQHF	TGTGCCAGCAGCACCAATCAGCCCCAGCATTTT
TRBV6-5	TRBJ2-7	few	TRBD2	CASSYGGGLAYEQYF	TGTGCCAGCAGTTACGGGGGAGGACTAGCCTACGAGCAGTACTTC
TRBV20-1	TRBJ1-5	many	NA	CSALPMGDQPQHF	TGCAGTGCTCTTCCCATGGGGGATCAGCCCCAGCATTTT
TRBV19	TRBJ1-2	many	NA	CASSISPGRRVGYTF	TGTGCCAGTAGTATATCACCGGGACGCCGTGTTGGCTACACCTTC
TRBV28	TRBJ1-5	many	TRBD1	CASSFGGTGGKSNQPQHF	TGTGCCAGCAGTTTCGGAGGGACAGGGGGGAAAAGCAATCAGCCCCAGCATTTT
TRBV12-3/TRBV12-4	TRBJ2-2	many	NA	CASTHPTGVTGELFF	TGTGCCAGCACCCACCCCACGGGAGTAACCGGGGAGCTGTTTTTT
TRBV7-2	TRBJ2-7	NA	TRBD2	CASSASGGQQYF	TGTGCCAGCAGCGCGAGCGGGGGCCAGCAGTACTTC
TRBV5-1	TRBJ2-7	many	NA	CASRLDYEQYF	TGCGCCAGCAGGTTGGACTACGAGCAGTACTTC